The 9 T cell receptor beta chains in this list originate from one sample, sequenced in a study of T cell changes during pregnancy in multiple sclerosis. This table comes from immunoSEQ multiplex PCR, and its TCRdb copy is limited to in-frame clones, with some not included. The sample lists fewer than 150,000 clones; roughly 95% were seen once. Sequenced material: peripheral blood, taken after pregnancy. These TCRs come from a female donor with multiple sclerosis, enrolled in a pregnancy study.

CDR3 sequence: CASSEGGGQNQPQHF. CDR3 sequence (DNA): TGTGCCAGCAGTGAAGGCGGAGGCCAAAATCAGCCCCAGCATTTT. This rearrangement joins TRBV2 to TRBJ1-5, with D unclear. CDR1 SNHLY and CDR2 FYNNEI come from the germline V gene. Trimming took 1 base from V and 4 from J, leaving 11 bases between them. This CDR3 spans 15 amino acids.

The V gene is TRBV14, the J gene TRBJ2-5, with D hard to call. The germline V gene has CDR1 SGHDN and CDR2 FVKESK. The V end was cut by 0 bases, the J end by 1 base, with 15 bases between. This CDR3 has 17 amino acids. CDR3 sequence: CASSQDWATNGQETQYF. CDR3 nucleotide sequence: TGTGCCAGCAGCCAAGATTGGGCTACAAACGGCCAAGAGACCCAGTACTTC.

The J gene is TRBJ2-1, the V gene TRBV5-6, with 7 bases aligning to TRBD1. From germline, CDR1 is SGHDT and CDR2 YYEEEE. V dropped 4 bases and J dropped 4; count of bases not matched to a gene: 11. The CDR3 covers 16 residues. CDR3 sequence reads: CASSAGTGDRYNEQFF. The CDR3 region has the DNA TGTGCCAGCAGCGCGGGTACAGGGGACAGATACAATGAGCAGTTCTTC. Full variable domain (remainder filled in from reference TRBV5-6 and TRBJ2-1): DAGVTQSPTHLIKTRGQQVTLRCSPKSGHDTVSWYQQALGQGPQFIFQYYEEEERQRGNFPDRFSGHQFPNYSSELNVNALLLGDSALYLCASSAGTGDRYNEQFFGPGTRLTVL.

J is TRBJ2-6 and V is TRBV5-1; no clear D. The CDR3 length is 14 residues. CDR1 is SGHRS, CDR2 YFSETQ, per germline. Trimming took off 1 base at V and 3 bases at J, with 5 bases between the two ends. The CDR3 bases are TGCGCCAGCAGCTTGTCGAGTGGGGCCAACGTCCTGACTTTC. Its translation is CASSLSSGANVLTF.

The chain has TRBV7-8 and TRBJ2-7; 9 bases are shared with TRBD2. J lost 1 base, V lost 4 bases, and 8 bases had no gene match. CDR1 SGHVS and CDR2 FQNEAQ come from the germline V gene. The CDR3 contains 16 residues. The DNA for the CDR3 is TGTGCCAGCAGCTCACGGTTTAGCGGGAGTTCCTACGAGCAGTACTTC. This translates into CASSSRFSGSSYEQYF.

The V gene is TRBV27, the J gene TRBJ2-7, with 12 bases matching TRBD2. V trimming: 3 bases; J trimming: 7 bases; junction bases outside the gene matches: 7. Per germline, CDR1 MNHEY and CDR2 SMNVEV (reference sequence). This CDR3 comprises 15 residues. The CDR3 here is CASSFRLAGAGEQYF. The CDR3, as DNA: TGTGCCAGCAGTTTCCGACTAGCGGGAGCGGGAGAGCAGTACTTC.

The CDR3: CASKAGGNYGYTF. CDR3 DNA: TGTGCCAGCAAAGCAGGGGGCAACTATGGCTACACCTTC. This chain connects TRBV6-4 to TRBJ1-2; TRBD1 aligns across 8 bases. V gave up 7 bases and J gave up 2 bases; unmatched junction bases: 3. Per germline, CDR1 MRHNA and CDR2 SNTAGT. The CDR3 sequence is 13 residues long.

The rearrangement links TRBV19 to TRBJ2-7; D is ambiguous. Trimming cost V 4 bases and J 6 bases, with 16 bases left between them. CDR1 is LNHDA, CDR2 SQIVND, per germline (reference sequence). The CDR3 loop spans 14 amino acids. This CDR3 is CASSTPKEGGEQYF. The DNA for the CDR3 is TGTGCCAGTAGTACCCCAAAAGAAGGCGGCGAGCAGTACTTC.

The chain carries TRBV2 and TRBJ2-1; 11 nucleotides line up with TRBD2. J gave up 3 bases and V 9 bases, and 4 bases lay outside the gene matches. The germline V gene encodes CDR1 SNHLY and CDR2 FYNNEI. This CDR3 spans 14 amino acids. As DNA, the CDR3 is TGTGCCAGTGCTCTAGCGGGAGGCTACAATGAGCAGTTCTTC. Translation: CASALAGGYNEQFF.